Described below is a single T cell receptor beta chain sequence and its context. What it binds is not known. The same CDR3 can be traced to other DNA sequences in this sample. V gave up 5 bases and J gave up 4 bases; unmatched junction bases: 4. Per the germline V gene, CDR1 is LNHDA and CDR2 is SQIVND (reference sequence). The CDR3 spans 14 residues. Clones were read by immunoSEQ multiplex PCR, and TCRdb kept only the in-frame ones, dropping some. The top ten hold 10% to 15% of the sample, which has 25,000 or so clones, around 64% seen once. These data belong to a study of PD-1 blockade in classical Hodgkin lymphoma. Study findings and constraints: Complete responders possessed baseline diversity comparable to newly diagnosed patients.

Relapse was seen in all patients after autologous stem cell transplantation, and brentuximab vedotin exposure was variable. Specimen: peripheral blood mononuclear cells (PBMCs), collected before the second cycle of nivolumab. The chain is built from TRBV19 and TRBJ1-5; 8 bases fit TRBD1. The receptor's source is a human donor with classical Hodgkin lymphoma. The CDR3 reads CASSVDRGNQPQHF. The CDR3 nucleotides read TGTGCCAGTAGTGTCGACAGGGGAAATCAGCCCCAGCATTTT.